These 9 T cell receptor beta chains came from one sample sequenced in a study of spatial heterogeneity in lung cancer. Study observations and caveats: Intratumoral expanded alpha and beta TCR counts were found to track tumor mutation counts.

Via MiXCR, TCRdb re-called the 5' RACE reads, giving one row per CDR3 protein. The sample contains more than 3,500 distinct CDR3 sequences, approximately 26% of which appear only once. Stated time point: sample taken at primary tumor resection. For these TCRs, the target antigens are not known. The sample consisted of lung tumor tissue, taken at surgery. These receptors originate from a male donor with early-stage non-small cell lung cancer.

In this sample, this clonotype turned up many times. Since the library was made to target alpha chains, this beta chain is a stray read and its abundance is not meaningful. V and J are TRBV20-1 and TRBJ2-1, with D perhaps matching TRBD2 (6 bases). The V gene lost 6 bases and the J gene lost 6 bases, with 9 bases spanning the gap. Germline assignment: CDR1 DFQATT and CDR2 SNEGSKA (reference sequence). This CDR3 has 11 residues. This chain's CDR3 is CSAGTPNEQFF. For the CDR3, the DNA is TGCAGTGCCGGGACTCCCAATGAGCAGTTCTTC.

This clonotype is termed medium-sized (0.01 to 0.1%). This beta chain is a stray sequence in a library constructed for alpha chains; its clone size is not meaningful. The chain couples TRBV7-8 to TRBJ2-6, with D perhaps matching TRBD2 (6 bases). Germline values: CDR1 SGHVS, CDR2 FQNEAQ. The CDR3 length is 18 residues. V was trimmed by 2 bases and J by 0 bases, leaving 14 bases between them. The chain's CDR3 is CASSLRTRRVSGANVLTF. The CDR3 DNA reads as TGTGCCAGCAGCTTACGAACTAGGAGGGTCTCTGGGGCCAACGTCCTGACTTTC.

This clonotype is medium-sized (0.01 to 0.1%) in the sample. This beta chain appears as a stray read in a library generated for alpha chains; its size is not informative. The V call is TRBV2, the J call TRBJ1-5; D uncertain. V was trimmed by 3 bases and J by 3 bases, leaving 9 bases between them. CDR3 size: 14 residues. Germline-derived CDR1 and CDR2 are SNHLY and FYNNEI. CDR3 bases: TGTGCCAGCAGTGATATGGGGAACAATCAGCCCCAGCATTTT. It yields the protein CASSDMGNNQPQHF.

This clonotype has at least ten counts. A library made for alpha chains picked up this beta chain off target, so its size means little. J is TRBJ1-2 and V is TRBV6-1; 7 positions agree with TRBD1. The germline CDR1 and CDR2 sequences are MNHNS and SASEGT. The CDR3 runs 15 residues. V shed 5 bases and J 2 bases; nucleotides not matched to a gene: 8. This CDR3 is CASSPRQGPNYGYTF. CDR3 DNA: TGTGCCAGCAGTCCCCGACAGGGTCCGAACTATGGCTACACCTTC.

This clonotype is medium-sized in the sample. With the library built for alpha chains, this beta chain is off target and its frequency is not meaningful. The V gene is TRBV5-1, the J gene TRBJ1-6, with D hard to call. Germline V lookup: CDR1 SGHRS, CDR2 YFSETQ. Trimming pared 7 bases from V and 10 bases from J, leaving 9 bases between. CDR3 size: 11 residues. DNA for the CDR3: TGCGCCAGCGGATACAGCTCACCCCTCCACTTT. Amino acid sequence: CASGYSSPLHF.

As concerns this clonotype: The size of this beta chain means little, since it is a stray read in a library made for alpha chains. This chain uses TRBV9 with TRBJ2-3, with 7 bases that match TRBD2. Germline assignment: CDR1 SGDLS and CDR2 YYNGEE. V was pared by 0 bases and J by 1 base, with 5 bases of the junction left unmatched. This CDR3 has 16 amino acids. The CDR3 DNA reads TGTGCCAGCAGCGTAGGTCCTAGCGGAGGCACAGATACGCAGTATTTT. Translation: CASSVGPSGGTDTQYF.

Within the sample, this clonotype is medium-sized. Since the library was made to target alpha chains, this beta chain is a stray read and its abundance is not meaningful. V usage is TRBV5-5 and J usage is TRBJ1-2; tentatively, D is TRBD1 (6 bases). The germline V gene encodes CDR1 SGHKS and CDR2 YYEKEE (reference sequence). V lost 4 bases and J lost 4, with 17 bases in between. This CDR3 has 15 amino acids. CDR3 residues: CASSGTDRIGYGYTF. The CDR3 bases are TGTGCCAGCAGCGGGACGGACAGAATAGGCTATGGCTACACCTTC.

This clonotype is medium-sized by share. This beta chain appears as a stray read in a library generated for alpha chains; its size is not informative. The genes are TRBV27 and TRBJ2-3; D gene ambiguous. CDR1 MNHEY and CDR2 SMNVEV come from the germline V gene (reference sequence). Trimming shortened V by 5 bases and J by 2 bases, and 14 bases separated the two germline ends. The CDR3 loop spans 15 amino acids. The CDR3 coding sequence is TGTGCCAGCAGTCCCTACTACGAGAACACAGATACGCAGTATTTT. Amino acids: CASSPYYENTDTQYF.

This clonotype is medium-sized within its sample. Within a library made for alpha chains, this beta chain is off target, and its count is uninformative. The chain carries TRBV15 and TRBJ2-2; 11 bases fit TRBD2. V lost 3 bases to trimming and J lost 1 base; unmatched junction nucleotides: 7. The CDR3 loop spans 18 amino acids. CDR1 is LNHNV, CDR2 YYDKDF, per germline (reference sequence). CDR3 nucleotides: TGTGCCACCAGCAGGCCCGGGACTAGCGGATTGAACACCGGGGAGCTGTTTTTT. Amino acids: CATSRPGTSGLNTGELFF.